This T cell receptor beta chain was identified in a study of cytomegalovirus exposure and HLA in healthy donors. The CDR3 is made up of 16 amino acids. CDR1 is SGHTS, CDR2 YDEGEE, per germline. V trimming: 4 bases; J trimming: 4 bases; junction bases outside the gene matches: 9. PCR was performed using 60 Vbeta and 13 Jbeta primers. Assay: immunoSEQ multiplex PCR; the TCRdb copy retains only in-frame clones and omits some. This table holds around 60,000 clones, about 75% found once. Regarding the study as a whole: The study labeled 164 TCR beta chains cytomegalovirus-associated.

Comments on this clone: Its antigen is unknown.

The chain couples TRBV5-8 to TRBJ1-5, with TRBD1 matching 9 bases. The sample comprised PBMCs. The TCR comes from a woman aged 40 to 50 in good health and CMV-seropositive. This CDR3 is CASSPDTGQGNQPQHF. The CDR3 DNA is TGTGCCAGCAGCCCTGATACGGGACAGGGAAATCAGCCCCAGCATTTT. The whole variable domain, remainder taken from reference TRBV5-8 and TRBJ1-5, is EAGVTQSPTHLIKTRGQQATLRCSPISGHTSVYWYQQALGLGLQFLLWYDEGEERNRGNFPPRFSGRQFPNYSSELNVNALELEDSALYLCASSPDTGQGNQPQHFGDGTRLSIL.